These 10 T cell receptor beta chains share one sample of origin, sequenced in a study of control samples from healthy donors and cancer patients (dated by TCRdb to the early 2020s). Receptor amplification or capture employed the immunoSEQ multiplex PCR assay. In TCRdb, the immuneACCESS table is reduced to in-frame sequences with V and J assigned. These tables do not hold every clone; where another copy was compared, an unresolved V gene accounts for under half, and the others remain unexplained. The sample has approximately 94,000 clones on record, approximately 93% of them singletons. About 0.92% of the sample belongs to the ten largest clones. The sample consisted of blood. The receptors were sampled from a woman in her twenties or thirties in good health.

This chain joins TRBV28 and TRBJ1-1, with a weak D call TRBD1 (5 bases). Per germline, CDR1 MDHEN and CDR2 SYDVKM. Trimming cost V 6 bases and J 0 bases, with 14 bases left between them. The CDR3 contains 15 residues. CDR3 sequence (DNA): TGTGCCAGCAGCCCGCCGACAGTTATGAACACTGAAGCTTTCTTT. It codes for CASSPPTVMNTEAFF.

The gene calls are TRBV5-1 and TRBJ2-1, with TRBD2 identical over 9 bases. The CDR3 is 21 amino acids. Losses at the gene ends were 1 base for V and 0 bases for J; bases not matched to a gene: 17. Germline CDR1 is SGHRS and CDR2 is YFSETQ. This CDR3 reads CASSLTRRGGSGGSSYNEQFF. In DNA, the CDR3 is TGCGCCAGCAGCTTGACGCGCCGTGGAGGGAGCGGGGGGAGCTCCTACAATGAGCAGTTCTTC.

The chain joins TRBV18 to TRBJ2-7; 8 bases agree with TRBD1. The germline V gene encodes CDR1 KGHSH and CDR2 LQKENI. With 3 bases clipped from V and 6 bases from J, the junction kept 4 bases outside the gene matches. The CDR3 covers 13 residues. CDR3 residues: CASSPDREVEQYF. The CDR3 DNA is TGTGCCAGCTCACCGGACAGGGAGGTCGAGCAGTACTTC.

This clone was picked up one time. The J gene is TRBJ2-3, the V gene TRBV4-1, with 12 bases matching TRBD1. J gave up 4 bases and V 4 bases, and 3 bases lay outside the gene matches. CDR3 length equals 15 residues. CDR1 MGHRA and CDR2 YSYEKL come from the germline V gene. The CDR3 is CASSLRDRGPDTQYF. In DNA form, the CDR3 reads TGCGCCAGCAGCCTCCGGGACAGGGGGCCAGATACGCAGTATTTT.

J is TRBJ2-7 and V is TRBV3-1 (or the pseudogene TRBV3-2); weak D call: TRBD1 (5 bases). Trimming cost V 1 base and J 0 bases, with 13 bases left between them. CDR3 size: 16 residues. Germline V gene sequence: CDR1 LGHDT, CDR2 YNNKEL (reference sequence). This chain's CDR3 is CASSQVLTDISYEQYF. The CDR3 bases are TGTGCCAGCAGCCAAGTCCTGACAGATATCTCCTACGAGCAGTACTTC.

This clone was counted only a few times. The chain employs TRBV18 and TRBJ2-3; D remains unclear. The CDR3 is 13 amino acids. Trimming cost V 5 bases and J 4 bases, with 10 bases left between them. Germline V lookup: CDR1 KGHSH, CDR2 LQKENI. The CDR3 DNA reads as TGTGCCAGCTCAACATCCGGGTCAGATACGCAGTATTTT. Translated: CASSTSGSDTQYF.

V gene TRBV4-1 combines with J gene TRBJ2-1; 14 bases match TRBD2. The germline CDR1 and CDR2 sequences are MGHRA and YSYEKL. V was clipped by 2 bases and J by 5 bases; unmatched bases: 8. The CDR3 sequence is 18 residues long. The CDR3: CASSQTRGTSGRNNEQFF. The CDR3 nucleotides are TGCGCCAGCAGCCAAACCAGAGGGACTAGCGGGAGAAACAATGAGCAGTTCTTC.

Only one count was recorded for this clone. The chain combines TRBV30 with TRBJ2-7, with 12 positions matching TRBD1. V gave up 4 bases and J gave up 0 bases; unmatched junction bases: 4. The CDR3 extends over 15 amino acids. Germline V CDR1 and CDR2: GTSNPN, SVGIG (reference sequence). The CDR3 nucleotides read TGTGCCTGGAAGGGACAGGGGGCGGGCTCCTACGAGCAGTACTTC. Amino acids: CAWKGQGAGSYEQYF.

This clone was seen once. The DNA for the CDR3 is TGTGCCAGCAGCTTAACGGGATCCCACAACTACGAGCAGTACTTC. It specifies CASSLTGSHNYEQYF. The rearrangement joins TRBV5-6 to TRBJ2-7, with a possible D match to TRBD2 (5 bases). CDR3 length: 15 amino acids. V gave up 2 bases and J gave up 3 bases, with 15 bases separating them. Germline assignment: CDR1 SGHDT and CDR2 YYEEEE.

This clone came up a few times. J is TRBJ2-7 and V is TRBV6-4; TRBD1 or TRBD2 may be the D gene (5 bases each). This CDR3 region has 14 residues. Trimming pared 3 bases from V and 5 bases from J, leaving 14 bases between. Germline loops: CDR1 MRHNA, CDR2 SNTAGT. The CDR3 DNA is TGTGCCAGCAGTGAAGGGACGGGGAGCGACGAGCAGTACTTC. Amino acid sequence: CASSEGTGSDEQYF.